A single sample gave rise to the 18 T cell receptor beta chains below, sequenced in a study of shared clonotypes between healthy human individuals. Generated by immunoSEQ multiplex PCR, the TCRdb table keeps only in-frame clones and is missing some. The table includes roughly 510,000 clones, around 79% detected once. Sequences were obtained from PBMCs. The receptors stem from a woman aged 40 to 50 in good health. Some clones in this sample may be carry-over from other donors' samples.

The chain has TRBV5-1 and TRBJ2-3; possible D gene TRBD2, 5 bases. Germline V lookup: CDR1 SGHRS, CDR2 YFSETQ. This CDR3 has 17 residues. Trimming cost V 2 bases and J 0 bases, with 16 bases left between them. DNA for the CDR3: TGCGCCAGCAGCTTCCGAGGGAGTGACTATAGCACAGATACGCAGTATTTT. Translated: CASSFRGSDYSTDTQYF.

V gene TRBV19 combines with J gene TRBJ2-7; unclear D gene. The CDR3 is made up of 16 amino acids. Germline values: CDR1 LNHDA, CDR2 SQIVND (reference sequence). The V gene lost 3 bases and the J gene lost 0 bases, with 15 bases spanning the gap. The CDR3 DNA reads TGTGCCAGTAGTATGGGTGGGCGAAGGAGCTCCTACGAGCAGTACTTC. Translation: CASSMGGRRSSYEQYF. Based on the CDR3 plus reference TRBV19 and TRBJ2-7, the full variable domain is DGGITQSPKYLFRKEGQNVTLSCEQNLNHDAMYWYRQDPGQGLRLIYYSQIVNDFQKGDIAEGYSVSREKKESFPLTVTSAQKNPTAFYLCASSMGGRRSSYEQYFGPGTRLTVT.

This rearrangement joins TRBV7-5 to TRBJ1-5; the listed D gene, TRBD1, was not tested against the DNA. TRBV7-5 is an annotated pseudogene. The CDR3 is 12 amino acids. In DNA, the CDR3 is TGTGCCAGAAGCACAGGACAGCCCGTTAAGCATTTT. Its translation: CARSTGQPVKHF.

Only a few counts were recorded for this clone. The same CDR3 arises from other DNA sequences in this sample as well. This chain joins TRBV30 and TRBJ1-1; D is unresolved. Germline CDR1 and CDR2: GTSNPN and SVGIG (reference sequence). The V end was cut by 5 bases, the J end by 1 base, with 8 bases between. The CDR3 is 12 residues long. The CDR3 DNA reads as TGTGCCTGGTCTAGGGAGAACACTGAAGCTTTCTTT. Translating gives CAWSRENTEAFF.

The chain employs TRBV6-5 and TRBJ1-4; D unresolved. The CDR3 consists of 13 residues. From germline, CDR1 is MNHEY and CDR2 SVGAGI. V gave up 2 bases and J gave up 10 bases, with 11 bases separating them. The CDR3 loop is CASSYGVRGKLFF. In nucleotides, the CDR3 is TGTGCCAGCAGTTACGGGGTCCGTGGAAAACTGTTTTTT.

This chain links TRBV5-1 with TRBJ2-3; D not certain. The CDR3 is 14 residues long. V lost 0 bases to trimming and J lost 0 bases, with 5 bases between them. Looked up from germline, CDR1 is SGHRS and CDR2 is YFSETQ. The DNA for the CDR3 is TGCGCCAGCAGCTTGGCGGTTAGCACAGATACGCAGTATTTT. Translating it yields CASSLAVSTDTQYF. Using reference TRBV5-1 and TRBJ2-3 for the parts outside the CDR3, the full variable domain is KAGVTQTPRYLIKTRGQQVTLSCSPISGHRSVSWYQQTPGQGLQFLFEYFSETQRNKGNFPGRFSGRQFSNSRSEMNVSTLELGDSALYLCASSLAVSTDTQYFGPGTRLTVL.

For this clone: The sample has other DNA sequences that encode this CDR3 too. The V gene is TRBV5-1, the J gene TRBJ2-1, with D tentatively TRBD2 (6 bases). Germline CDR1 reads SGHRS; CDR2 reads YFSETQ. The CDR3 loop spans 15 amino acids. V lost 0 bases to trimming and J lost 7 bases, with 14 bases between them. The CDR3 reads CASSLAPGVHNEQFF. The CDR3 DNA is TGCGCCAGCAGCTTGGCCCCGGGAGTTCATAATGAGCAGTTCTTC. The whole variable domain, filled in from reference TRBV5-1 and TRBJ2-1, reads KAGVTQTPRYLIKTRGQQVTLSCSPISGHRSVSWYQQTPGQGLQFLFEYFSETQRNKGNFPGRFSGRQFSNSRSEMNVSTLELGDSALYLCASSLAPGVHNEQFFGPGTRLTVL.

The chain joins TRBV19 to TRBJ1-5; no definite D call. Germline CDR1 and CDR2: LNHDA and SQIVND (reference sequence). This CDR3 comprises 15 residues. Trimming stripped 6 bases from V and 2 bases from J, with 14 bases between. CDR3 protein: CASSGPGVGNQPQHF. CDR3 DNA sequence: TGTGCCAGTAGCGGCCCGGGCGTGGGCAATCAGCCCCAGCATTTT.

CDR3 DNA sequence: TGCGCCAGCAGTGAGTCCGGGACTCTAGGGACCCAGTACTTC. It codes for CASSESGTLGTQYF. The genes are TRBV10-2 and TRBJ2-5; a possible D gene is TRBD2 (6 bases). The germline gives CDR1 WSHSY, CDR2 SAAADI. The CDR3 length is 14 residues. The V gene lost 0 bases and the J gene lost 7 bases, with 12 bases spanning the gap.

This clone is a singleton in its sample. The rearrangement links TRBV28 to TRBJ1-1, with D unresolved. CDR1 and CDR2 from the germline V gene are MDHEN and SYDVKM. This CDR3 contains 12 residues. The V and J ends lost 8 bases and 8 bases respectively, with 15 bases between them. The CDR3 is CASLRAPPEAFF. CDR3 nucleotides: TGTGCCAGCCTGAGGGCGCCCCCAGAAGCTTTCTTT.

The sample holds a few counts of this clone. V usage is TRBV28 and J usage is TRBJ2-7, with D possibly matching TRBD1 (5 bases). Germline loops: CDR1 MDHEN, CDR2 SYDVKM. The CDR3 has 15 residues. V was clipped by 3 bases and J by 2 bases, with 14 bases between them. CDR3 loop: CASSFVSGFAYEQYF. CDR3 DNA: TGTGCCAGCAGTTTTGTGTCAGGGTTCGCCTACGAGCAGTACTTC.

This clone appeared once. J is TRBJ2-3 and V is TRBV5-1, with a tentative D call TRBD2 (6 bases). Trimming took off 0 bases at V and 2 bases at J, with 7 bases between the two ends. Per the germline V gene, CDR1 is SGHRS and CDR2 is YFSETQ. The CDR3 is 14 residues long. CDR3 in amino acids: CASSLGGDTDTQYF. The CDR3 region has the DNA TGCGCCAGCAGCTTGGGCGGGGACACAGATACGCAGTATTTT.

The J gene is TRBJ2-1, the V gene TRBV10-1; 8 bases match TRBD2. The germline V gene has CDR1 WNHNN and CDR2 SYGVQD (reference sequence). V lost 6 bases to trimming and J lost 2 bases; unmatched junction nucleotides: 3. The CDR3 covers 14 residues. The CDR3 nucleotides read TGCGCCAGCAGCCTTAGCGGGACCTACAATGAGCAGTTCTTC. As protein: CASSLSGTYNEQFF.

The chain links TRBV5-8 to TRBJ1-4; weak D call: TRBD1 (5 bases). V was shortened by 6 bases and J by 17 bases, with 17 bases between the two germline ends. This CDR3 region has 11 residues. CDR1 is SGHTS, CDR2 YDEGEE, per germline. The CDR3 DNA sequence: TGTGCCAGCACGCCGGGGCGGGAGATTTTTTTT. The encoded protein is CASTPGREIFF. The whole variable domain, remainder taken from reference TRBV5-8 and TRBJ1-4, is EAGVTQSPTHLIKTRGQQATLRCSPISGHTSVYWYQQALGLGLQFLLWYDEGEERNRGNFPPRFSGRQFPNYSSELNVNALELEDSALYLCASTPGREIFFGSGTQLSVL.

The V gene is TRBV11-1, the J gene TRBJ1-1; D possibly corresponds to TRBD1 (6 bases). Germline-derived CDR1 and CDR2 are SGHAT and FQDESV (reference sequence). V lost 0 bases to trimming and J lost 4 bases, with 12 bases between them. The CDR3 is 15 amino acids. The CDR3 DNA sequence: TGTGCCAGCAGCTTAGCCCCAGGGGCGGGCACTGAAGCTTTCTTT. Amino acids: CASSLAPGAGTEAFF.

The chain has TRBV7-8 and TRBJ2-5, with D uncertain. The germline V gene has CDR1 SGHVS and CDR2 FQNEAQ. The CDR3 covers 13 residues. Trimming removed 4 bases at V and 1 base at J, with 7 bases between. The CDR3 DNA sequence: TGTGCCAGCAGCTACGGGTCCCAAGAGACCCAGTACTTC. Translation gives CASSYGSQETQYF.

V usage is TRBV10-2 and J usage is TRBJ2-2; D unresolved. Germline CDR1 WSHSY, CDR2 SAAADI. This CDR3 comprises 14 residues. Trimming removed 5 bases at V and 6 bases at J, with 13 bases between. In DNA, the CDR3 is TGCGCCAGCAGTCCGAGCGTTGCATCCGGGGAGCTGTTTTTT. As protein: CASSPSVASGELFF.

This clone was picked up many times. This CDR3 is CASSQLAGDYNEQFF. The CDR3 DNA follows: TGTGCCAGCAGCCAACTAGCGGGAGACTACAATGAGCAGTTCTTC. The chain combines TRBV6-1 with TRBJ2-1, with TRBD2 identical over 11 bases. CDR1 is MNHNS and CDR2 is SASEGT in the germline V gene. After removal of 6 bases from V and 3 bases from J, the junction contained 4 bases not matched to a gene. The CDR3 length is 15 residues.